Presented here are 11 T cell receptor beta chains from one specimen sequenced in a study of a mutant IDH1 vaccine in newly diagnosed glioma. For these receptors, no antigen is known. Time point meaning: week 5, during vaccination. A 20-mer mutant IDH1 peptide at 300 ug was injected subcutaneously with topical imiquimod. Profiled with immunoSEQ multiplex PCR; TCRdb holds only in-frame clones, not every one. The sample contains 35,000 to 45,000 clones, roughly 79% of which appear only once. The sample consisted of PBMCs, taken from a glioma patient whose treatment included an IDH1 peptide vaccine. The receptor source for this set is a man aged 45-65 years with glioma.

V is TRBV5-1 and J is TRBJ1-3; a possible D gene is TRBD1 (5 bases). This CDR3 spans 14 amino acids. From germline, CDR1 is SGHRS and CDR2 YFSETQ. Trimming removed 0 bases at V and 4 bases at J, with 8 bases between. CDR3 loop: CASSLVTGGNTIYF. In DNA, the CDR3 is TGCGCCAGCAGCTTGGTAACAGGAGGAAACACCATATATTTT.

The rearrangement links TRBV2 to TRBJ1-2; D is uncertain. With 7 bases removed from V and 3 bases from J, the gap between germline ends came to 15 bases. The germline CDR1 and CDR2 sequences are SNHLY and FYNNEI. The CDR3 loop spans 14 amino acids. The CDR3 DNA sequence: TGTGCCAGCACCTACGACCCCGGTGACTATGGCTACACCTTC. Protein product: CASTYDPGDYGYTF.

The chain links TRBV5-4 to TRBJ2-7, with 7 positions matching TRBD2. The CDR3 loop spans 15 amino acids. J gave up 0 bases and V 4 bases, and 7 bases lay outside the gene matches. Germline V lookup: CDR1 SGHNT, CDR2 YYREEE (reference sequence). The CDR3 nucleotides are TGTGCCAGCAGCCGTATAGCGGGTAGCTCCTACGAGCAGTACTTC. Translating it yields CASSRIAGSSYEQYF.

V usage is TRBV10-2 and J usage is TRBJ1-1; D gene ambiguous. Trimming took 6 bases from V and 1 from J, leaving 3 bases between them. CDR1 and CDR2 from the germline V gene are WSHSY and SAAADI. The CDR3 spans 11 residues. The CDR3 nucleotides are TGCGCCAGCAGAACGAACACTGAAGCTTTCTTT. Protein: CASRTNTEAFF.

This chain connects TRBV30 to TRBJ2-7; D is unresolved. Trimming removed 1 base at V and 0 bases at J, with 16 bases between. Per germline, CDR1 GTSNPN and CDR2 SVGIG (reference sequence). CDR3 length: 16 amino acids. This CDR3 reads CAWSALGHTASYEQYF. CDR3 coding DNA: TGTGCCTGGAGTGCGTTGGGCCACACAGCCTCCTACGAGCAGTACTTC. Variable domain in full (rest from reference TRBV30 and TRBJ2-7): SQTIHQWPATLVQPVGSPLSLECTVEGTSNPNLYWYRQAAGRGLQLLFYSVGIGQISSEVPQNLSASRPQDRQFILSSKKLLLSDSGFYLCAWSALGHTASYEQYFGPGTRLTVT.

The chain employs TRBV7-9 and TRBJ2-7, with D tentatively TRBD2 (5 bases). Trimming stripped 5 bases from V and 0 bases from J, with 8 bases between. Germline V lookup: CDR1 SEHNR, CDR2 FQNEAQ (reference sequence). The CDR3 has 13 residues. CDR3: CASSATSSYEQYF. In DNA, the CDR3 is TGTGCCAGCAGCGCAACTAGCTCCTACGAGCAGTACTTC.

The count of this clone is one. The chain joins TRBV9 to TRBJ1-2; D is possibly TRBD1 (5 bases). The V and J ends lost 0 bases and 5 bases respectively, with 17 bases between them. Germline CDR1 is SGDLS and CDR2 is YYNGEE. CDR3 length: 16 amino acids. The CDR3 spells CASSVDGAGRRYGYTF. The CDR3 DNA reads TGTGCCAGCAGCGTAGATGGCGCAGGGAGGAGATATGGCTACACCTTC.

The chain couples TRBV30 to TRBJ1-4; D possibly corresponds to TRBD1 (5 bases). Trimming pared 3 bases from V and 7 bases from J, leaving 12 bases between. The CDR3 extends over 13 amino acids. CDR1 is GTSNPN and CDR2 is SVGIG in the germline V gene (reference sequence). This CDR3 is CAWSLDIFEKLFF. CDR3 sequence (DNA): TGTGCCTGGAGCCTGGACATTTTTGAAAAACTGTTTTTT.

The chain joins TRBV9 to TRBJ1-6; D not resolved. Germline CDR1 is SGDLS and CDR2 is YYNGEE. The length of the CDR3 is 15 residues. V shed 3 bases and J shed 5 bases, with 12 bases lying between them. Here the CDR3 reads CASSDPGIHNSPLHF. The CDR3 coding sequence is TGTGCCAGCAGCGACCCCGGGATACATAATTCACCCCTCCACTTT.

A few counts support this clone. CDR3 amino acids: CASSLSTGRGREQFF. The DNA of the CDR3 is TGTGCCAGCAGTTTATCGACGGGGAGGGGCCGTGAGCAGTTCTTC. V is TRBV28 and J is TRBJ2-1, with TRBD2 matching over 7 bases. CDR1 is MDHEN and CDR2 is SYDVKM in the germline V gene. V gave up 1 base and J gave up 9 bases; unmatched junction bases: 9. The CDR3 has 15 residues.

V gene TRBV5-1 combines with J gene TRBJ2-1; possibly TRBD1 for D (6 bases). The V and J ends lost 4 bases and 7 bases respectively, with 15 bases between them. CDR3 size: 14 residues. Germline V lookup: CDR1 SGHRS, CDR2 YFSETQ. CDR3 in amino acids: CASSVLQGGNEQFF. The CDR3 DNA is TGCGCCAGCAGCGTGCTACAGGGTGGGAATGAGCAGTTCTTC. The full variable domain, with the rest looked up from reference TRBV5-1 and TRBJ2-1, is KAGVTQTPRYLIKTRGQQVTLSCSPISGHRSVSWYQQTPGQGLQFLFEYFSETQRNKGNFPGRFSGRQFSNSRSEMNVSTLELGDSALYLCASSVLQGGNEQFFGPGTRLTVL.